Only a few counts were recorded for the clone carrying this TCR beta chain. The data were taken from a study of spatial heterogeneity in lung cancer. Across the whole study: PBMC collected at follow-up were sequenced when available, a median of approximately two years after resection.

TCRdb re-analysed the 5' RACE reads in MiXCR, keeping a single row per CDR3 protein. In the table there are about 120,000 distinct CDR3 sequences, more than 9% of which are singletons. Specified time point: blood at routine non-recurrence follow-up after resection. TCRs were sequenced from unsorted whole RNA of tumor, nontumor lung or PBMC. Germline loops: CDR1 SGDLS, CDR2 YYNGEE. V was shortened by 1 base and J by 0 bases, with 8 bases between the two germline ends. CDR3 length: 15 amino acids. The source of this sequence is a male donor with early-stage non-small cell lung cancer. V and J are TRBV9 and TRBJ2-1; a weak D match, TRBD2 (6 bases). Material: PBMCs, obtained at follow-up. The CDR3 sequence is CASSVLASSYNEQFF. As DNA, the CDR3 is TGTGCCAGCAGCGTACTAGCGTCCTCCTACAATGAGCAGTTCTTC.